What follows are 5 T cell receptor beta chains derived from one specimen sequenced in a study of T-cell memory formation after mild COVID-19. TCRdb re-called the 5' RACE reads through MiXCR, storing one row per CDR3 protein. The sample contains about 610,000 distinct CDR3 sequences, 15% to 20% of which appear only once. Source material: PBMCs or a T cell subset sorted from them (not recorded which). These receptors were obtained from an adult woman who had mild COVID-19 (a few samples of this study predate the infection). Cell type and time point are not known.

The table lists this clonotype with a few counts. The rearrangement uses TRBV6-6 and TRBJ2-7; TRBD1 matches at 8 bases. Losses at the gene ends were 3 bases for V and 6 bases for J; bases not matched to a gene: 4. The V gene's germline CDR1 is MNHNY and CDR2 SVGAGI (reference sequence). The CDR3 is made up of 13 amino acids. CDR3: CASSYVQGVEQYF. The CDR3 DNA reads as TGTGCCAGCAGTTATGTACAGGGGGTCGAGCAGTACTTC.

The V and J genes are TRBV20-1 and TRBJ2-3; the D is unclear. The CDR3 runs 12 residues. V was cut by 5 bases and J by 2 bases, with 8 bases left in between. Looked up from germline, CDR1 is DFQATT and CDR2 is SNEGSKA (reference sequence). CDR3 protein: CSAVLHTDTQYF. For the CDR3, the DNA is TGCAGTGCTGTACTTCACACAGATACGCAGTATTTT.

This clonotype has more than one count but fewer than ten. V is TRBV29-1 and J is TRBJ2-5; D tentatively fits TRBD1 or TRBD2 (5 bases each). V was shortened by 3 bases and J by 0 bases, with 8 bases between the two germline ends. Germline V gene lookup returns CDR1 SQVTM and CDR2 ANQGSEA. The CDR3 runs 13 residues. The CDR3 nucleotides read TGCAGCGTTGATGAGGGGTACCAAGAGACCCAGTACTTC. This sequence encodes CSVDEGYQETQYF.

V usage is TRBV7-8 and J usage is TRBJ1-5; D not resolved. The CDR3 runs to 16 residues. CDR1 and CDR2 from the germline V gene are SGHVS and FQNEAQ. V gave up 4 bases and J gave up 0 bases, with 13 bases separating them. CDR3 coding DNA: TGTGCCAGCAGCTCCCGTAAGGGTTTTAGCAATCAGCCCCAGCATTTT. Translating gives CASSSRKGFSNQPQHF.

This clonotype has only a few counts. The DNA of the CDR3 is TGTGCCAGTAGCCTCTGGGGACCCAATCAGCCCCAGCATTTT. This gives the protein CASSLWGPNQPQHF. The V and J genes are TRBV19 and TRBJ1-5; a weak D match, TRBD1 (5 bases). V was shortened by 6 bases and J by 3 bases, with 12 bases between the two germline ends. Per the germline V gene, CDR1 is LNHDA and CDR2 is SQIVND (reference sequence). CDR3 size: 14 residues.